This T cell receptor beta chain was recovered during a study of blood T cell repertoires in COVID-19. Participants reported their clinical history, and cohort assignment relied on those reports. In the original workflow: Estimates of nucleated cell counts were drawn from the amplification of reference gene primers. TCRdb keeps only in-frame clones here, not all; method: immunoSEQ multiplex PCR. The DNA gave D and trimming, while V, J and clone size come from that table. Among about 160,000 clones listed, over 70% were seen once. Sample: PBMCs or T cells enriched from blood (not recorded which). This TCR was recovered from a woman in her fifties or sixties who had recovered from COVID-19.

The CDR3 reads CASSVGSGGAIETQYF. The CDR3 DNA is TGTGCCAGCAGCGTAGGAAGCGGGGGGGCGATAGAGACCCAGTACTTC. The chain is built from TRBV9 and TRBJ2-5; TRBD2 agrees at 10 bases. Germline loops: CDR1 SGDLS, CDR2 YYNGEE. The CDR3 loop spans 16 amino acids. V shed 0 bases and J 4 bases; nucleotides not matched to a gene: 6.